This T cell receptor beta chain was captured in a study of blood T cell repertoires in COVID-19 (dated by TCRdb to the early 2020s). Background on the whole study: The collaborator samples originated in the United States, Italy and Spain and spanned the acute and convalescent phases of COVID-19. Deeply sampled blood TCRbeta repertoires from subjects exposed to, actively infected with, or recovered from COVID-19 were included in the dataset. Where HLA class I and class II types were available, the types were taken from metadata supplied by the sample provider, not from assay-based typing. The repertoires were released in a freely available public database meant as a resource for research on the immune response to SARS-CoV-2. Sample metadata almost always included a de-identified subject ID, COVID-19 status, age in years and sex. Samples were obtained from the ongoing ImmuneRACE study (first 160 participants) and from 1,254 subjects provided by 6 global collaborators. The prospective study material was composed of cDNA or gDNA derived from T cells, B-cell-depleted T cells, or PBMCs.

Participants in the prospective study were enrolled through a virtual design, were aged about 18 to 100 years, and lived in roughly 25 United States geographic areas. Cohort assignment in the prospective study relied on participant-reported clinical history from a screening survey and a study questionnaire. For ImmuneRACE Cohort 3, a participant was defined as recovered based on two consecutive negative NP/OP PCR tests, clearance by a healthcare professional, or resolution of symptoms. Mobile phlebotomists in the prospective study collected whole blood, serum and a nasopharyngeal or oropharyngeal swab from every participant. Participants in the prospective study had the option to provide additional blood draws and questionnaires over a roughly two-month period. Before DNA extraction, blood samples from the prospective study were shipped at room temperature or frozen. The immunoSEQ Assay, a bias-controlled multiplex PCR, was used to amplify TCRbeta CDR3 regions from genomic DNA. The paper's data handling went like this. Nucleated cell counts per sample were estimated from amplification of reference gene primers within the assay. To quantify the absolute abundance of each unique TCRbeta CDR3 rearrangement, sequence reads were collapsed and filtered. For each sample, productive Simpson clonality was calculated by taking the square root of Simpson's diversity index across productive rearrangements. TCRdb carries this immuneACCESS record with in-frame sequences only. Its versions omit some clonotypes, under half of them owing to an unresolved V gene in the studies checked, with the rest unexplained. V, J and clone size were drawn from that table, and D and trimming were deduced from the DNA. This sample holds some 200,000 clones; more than 80% were observed only once. The top ten clones comprise around 9% of the sample.

This clone was found once. Its specific antigen is unknown. It has no much larger one-base neighbor in the sample; base qualities were not kept. Results and caveats for the whole study, not just this receptor: Clinical and demographic metadata were provided uncurated, with the amount varying by source and participant.

The clonotype originates from a man aged 35-49 years who had recovered from COVID-19. Sequences were obtained from PBMCs or T cells enriched from blood (not recorded which).

The CDR3 reads as follows: CASSPGTGRGGANVLTF. Here is the DNA: TGTGCCAGCTCACCTGGGACAGGGAGAGGTGGGGCCAACGTCCTGACTTTC. In this chain, TRBV18 is recombined with TRBJ2-6, with 9 middle bases fitting TRBD1. Trimming accounts for 3 bases at V and 3 bases at J, while the number of junction bases matched to no gene is 6. The germline V gene sets CDR1 to KGHSH and CDR2 to LQKENI. The cysteine opens and the phenylalanine closes a CDR3 of 17 amino acids. The read is trimmed to its CDR3 DNA, 51 bases read in frame from base 1.